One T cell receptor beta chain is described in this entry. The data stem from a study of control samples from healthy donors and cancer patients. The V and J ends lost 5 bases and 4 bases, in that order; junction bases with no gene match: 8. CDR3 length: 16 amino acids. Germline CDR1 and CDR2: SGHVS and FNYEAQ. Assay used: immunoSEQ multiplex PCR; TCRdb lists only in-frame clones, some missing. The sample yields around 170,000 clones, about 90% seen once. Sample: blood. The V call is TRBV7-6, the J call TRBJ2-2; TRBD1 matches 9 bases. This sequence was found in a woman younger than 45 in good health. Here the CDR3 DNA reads TGTGCCAGCAGCACCTGGACAGGGGCAGCCACCGGGGAGCTGTTTTTT. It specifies CASSTWTGAATGELFF.